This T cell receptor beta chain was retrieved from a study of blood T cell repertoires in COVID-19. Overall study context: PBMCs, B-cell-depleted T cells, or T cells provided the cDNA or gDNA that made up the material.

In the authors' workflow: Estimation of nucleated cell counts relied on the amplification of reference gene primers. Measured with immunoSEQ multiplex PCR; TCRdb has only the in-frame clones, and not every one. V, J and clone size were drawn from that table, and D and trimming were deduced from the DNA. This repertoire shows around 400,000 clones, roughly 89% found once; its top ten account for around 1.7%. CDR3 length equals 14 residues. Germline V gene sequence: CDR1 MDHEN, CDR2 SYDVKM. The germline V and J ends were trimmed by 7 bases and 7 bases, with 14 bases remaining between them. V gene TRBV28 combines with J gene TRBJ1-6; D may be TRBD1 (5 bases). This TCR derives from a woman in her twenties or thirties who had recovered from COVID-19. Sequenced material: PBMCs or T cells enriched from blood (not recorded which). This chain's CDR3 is CASNEDSYNSPLHF. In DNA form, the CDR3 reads TGTGCCAGCAACGAAGACAGCTACAATTCACCCCTCCACTTT.